The sequence of this T cell receptor (beta chain) was determined in a study of blood T cell repertoires in COVID-19. This clone has only a few counts. Using immunoSEQ multiplex PCR, the repertoire was profiled, and TCRdb retains in-frame clones only, with some absent. Among more than 200,000 clones listed, approximately 90% were seen once. The germline gives CDR1 SEHNR, CDR2 FQNEAQ (reference sequence). V was pared by 3 bases and J by 1 base, with 6 bases between. The CDR3 totals 13 residues. Sequenced input: peripheral blood. The clonotype comes from a man aged 40-55 years with acute or convalescent COVID-19. The chain carries TRBV7-9 and TRBJ1-1; unclear D gene. CDR3 in DNA: TGTGCCAGCAGCTTCTCCGGGAACACTGAAGCTTTCTTT. Translating gives CASSFSGNTEAFF.